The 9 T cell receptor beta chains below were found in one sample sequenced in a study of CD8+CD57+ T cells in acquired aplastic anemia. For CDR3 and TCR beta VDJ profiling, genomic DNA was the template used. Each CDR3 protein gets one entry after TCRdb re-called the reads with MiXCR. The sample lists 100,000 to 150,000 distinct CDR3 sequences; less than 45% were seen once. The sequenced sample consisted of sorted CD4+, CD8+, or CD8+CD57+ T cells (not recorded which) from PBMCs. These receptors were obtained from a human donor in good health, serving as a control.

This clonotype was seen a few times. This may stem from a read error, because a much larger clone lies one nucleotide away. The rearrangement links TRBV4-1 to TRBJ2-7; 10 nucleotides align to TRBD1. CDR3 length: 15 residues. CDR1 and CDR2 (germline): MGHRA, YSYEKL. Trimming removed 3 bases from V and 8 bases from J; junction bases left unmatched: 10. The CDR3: CASSQTGGIWDKQYF. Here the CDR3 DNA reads TGCGCCAGCAGCCAGACAGGGGGCATTTGGGACAAGCAGTACTTC.

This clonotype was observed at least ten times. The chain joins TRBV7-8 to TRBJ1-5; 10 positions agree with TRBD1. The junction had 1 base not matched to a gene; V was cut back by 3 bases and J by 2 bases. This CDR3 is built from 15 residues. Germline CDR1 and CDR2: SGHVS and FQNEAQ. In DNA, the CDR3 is TGTGCCAGCAGCTTGGGGACAGGGGGCAATCAGCCCCAGCATTTT. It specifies CASSLGTGGNQPQHF.

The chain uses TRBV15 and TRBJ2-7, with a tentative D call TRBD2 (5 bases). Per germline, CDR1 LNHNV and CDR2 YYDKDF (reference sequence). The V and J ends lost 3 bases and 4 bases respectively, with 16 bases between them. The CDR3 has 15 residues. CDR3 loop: CATSSPQDSGYEQYF. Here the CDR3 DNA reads TGTGCCACCAGCAGCCCCCAGGACTCCGGATACGAGCAGTACTTC.

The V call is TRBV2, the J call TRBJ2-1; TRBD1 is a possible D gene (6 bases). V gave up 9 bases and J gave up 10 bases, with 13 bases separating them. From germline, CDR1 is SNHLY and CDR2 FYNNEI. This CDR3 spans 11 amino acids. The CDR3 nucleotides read TGTGCCAGTAGCCCCCAGGGGGAGCAGTTCTTC. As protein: CASSPQGEQFF.

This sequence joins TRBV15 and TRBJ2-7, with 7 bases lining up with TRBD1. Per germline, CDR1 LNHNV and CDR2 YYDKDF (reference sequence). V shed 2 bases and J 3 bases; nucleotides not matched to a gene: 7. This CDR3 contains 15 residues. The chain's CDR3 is CATSRTGEAFYEQYF. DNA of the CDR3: TGTGCCACCAGCAGAACAGGGGAAGCCTTCTACGAGCAGTACTTC.

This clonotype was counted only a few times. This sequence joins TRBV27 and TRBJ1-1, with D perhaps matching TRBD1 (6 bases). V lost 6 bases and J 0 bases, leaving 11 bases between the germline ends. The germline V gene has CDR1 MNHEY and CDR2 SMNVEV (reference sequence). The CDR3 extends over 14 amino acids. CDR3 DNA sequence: TGTGCCAGCAGAAAAAGACAGGTGAACACTGAAGCTTTCTTT. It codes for CASRKRQVNTEAFF.

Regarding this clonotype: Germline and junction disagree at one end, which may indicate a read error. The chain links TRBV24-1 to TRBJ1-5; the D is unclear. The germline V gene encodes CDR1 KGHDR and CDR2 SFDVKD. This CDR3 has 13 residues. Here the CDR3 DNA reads TGTGCCTCCGACGGACGGTTTAAGTCAGCCCCAGCATTT. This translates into CASDGRFKSAPAF.

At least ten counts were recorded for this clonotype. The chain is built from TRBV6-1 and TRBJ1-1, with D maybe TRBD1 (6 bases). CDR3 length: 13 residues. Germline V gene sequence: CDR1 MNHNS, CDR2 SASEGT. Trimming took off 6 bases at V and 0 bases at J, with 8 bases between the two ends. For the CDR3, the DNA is TGTGCCAGCAGACAGGGAATGAACACTGAAGCTTTCTTT. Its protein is CASRQGMNTEAFF.

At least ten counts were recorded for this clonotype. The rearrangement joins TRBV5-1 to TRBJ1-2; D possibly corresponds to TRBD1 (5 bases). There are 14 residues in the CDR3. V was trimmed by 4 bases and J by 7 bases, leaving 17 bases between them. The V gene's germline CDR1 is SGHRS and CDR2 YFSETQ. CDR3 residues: CASSGTGGTVGYTF. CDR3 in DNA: TGCGCCAGCAGCGGTACGGGGGGAACAGTTGGCTACACCTTC.